This T cell receptor (beta chain) came from a study of shared clonotypes between healthy human individuals. Once extracted for a subset, genomic DNA was divided evenly among several immunoSEQ plates. Measured with immunoSEQ multiplex PCR; TCRdb has only the in-frame clones, and not every one. Here the sample spans 950,000 to 1,100,000 clones, approximately 78% being singletons. Splitting of CD4+ cells produced CD45RA+ naive and CD45RA-negative memory subsets. J gave up 5 bases and V 5 bases, and 10 bases lay outside the gene matches. Germline-derived CDR1 and CDR2 are SGHTA and FQGNSA. The CDR3 covers 15 residues.

The specimen was memory CD4+ T cells from PBMCs. As for subset: CD45RA-negative fraction. This receptor was taken from a man younger than 35 in good health. Some clones in this sample may be carry-over from other donors' samples. The chain links TRBV7-2 to TRBJ2-5; 8 bases align to TRBD1. Written as DNA, the CDR3 is TGTGCCAGCAGCGGACAGGGTTCCCAGCCCGAGACCCAGTACTTC. It is translated as CASSGQGSQPETQYF.